The 2 T cell receptor beta chains given below trace back to one sample, sequenced in a study of cytomegalovirus exposure and HLA in healthy donors (dated by TCRdb to 2016 to 2017). The method was the immunoSEQ multiplex PCR assay. A mixture of 60 forward primers for TCR Vbeta segments and 13 reverse primers for TCR Jbeta segments was used in the multiplex PCR. TCRdb holds this immuneACCESS table with in-frame rearrangements only. Some clones are missing; in checked studies, unresolved V genes explain under half, and the rest has no known cause. Within this sample are about 160,000 clones, with roughly 78% of them counted one time only. The top ten clonotypes cover 2% to 2.5% of the sample. Sample: PBMCs. The receptors stem from a man aged 40-49 years in good health and CMV-seronegative.

In regard to this clone: One junction end disagrees with the germline gene, perhaps due to a read error. This chain's CDR3 is CASSLAGLANEQFF. CDR3 nucleotide sequence: TGTGCTAGCAGCCTAGCCGGACTAGCCAATGAGCAGTTCTTC. The chain uses TRBV7-7 and TRBJ2-1; 8 positions match TRBD2. Germline V lookup: CDR1 SSHAT, CDR2 FNYEAQ (reference sequence). CDR3 length: 14 amino acids. The full variable domain, completed using reference TRBV7-7 and TRBJ2-1, is GAGVSQSPRYKVTKRGQDVTLRCDPISSHATLYWYQQALGQGPEFLTYFNYEAQPDKSGLPSDRFSAERPEGSISTLTIQRTEQRDSAMYRCASSLAGLANEQFFGPGTRLTVL.

The V and J genes are TRBV7-2 and TRBJ2-1, with 8 positions matching TRBD2. J lost 7 bases, V lost 3 bases, and 11 bases had no gene match. This CDR3 spans 16 amino acids. Germline V gives CDR1 SGHTA, CDR2 FQGNSA. In DNA, the CDR3 is TGTGCCAGCAGCTTGAGCGGGAGTTGGACTTGGAATGAGCAGTTCTTC. Translating it yields CASSLSGSWTWNEQFF.